This T cell receptor (beta chain) emerged from a study of OX40 agonist ivuxolimab in advanced cancers. As for the study in general: Ivuxolimab was delivered to patients intravenously every 2 weeks at doses spanning 0.01 to 10 mg/kg.

Sequenced by immunoSEQ multiplex PCR; TCRdb stores in-frame clones only, minus some. The data hold roughly 90,000 clones, with approximately 90% observed a single time. This receptor was identified in an adult with an advanced solid tumor such as melanoma, head and neck, liver or kidney cancer. The specimen comprised CD4+ or CD8+ T cells sorted from blood, sampled in a trial of the OX40 agonist ivuxolimab.

CDR3 sequence (DNA): TGCGCCAGCAGTCAACTTATCCTTAATCAGCCCCAGCATTTT. Its protein product is CASSQLILNQPQHF. V and J are TRBV23-1 and TRBJ1-5; D gene ambiguous. TRBV23-1 qualifies as an ORF whose function is uncertain. V dropped 2 bases and J dropped 4 bases, with 9 bases sitting between them. This CDR3 is 14 amino acids long.